The 10 T cell receptor beta chains below come from one sample, sequenced in a study of T cell repertoires in cytomegalovirus infection. These receptors are not linked to any known antigen. TCRdb used MiXCR to reprocess the reads, holding one entry per CDR3 protein. This table holds around 770,000 distinct CDR3 sequences, roughly 28% found once. The sequences come from cultured CD8+ T cells from PBMCs, collected from culture after CMV antigen stimulation. The receptors were sampled from a human donor in good health (CMV status not recorded). Some clones in this sample may be carry-over from other donors' samples.

The V and J genes are TRBV7-6 and TRBJ2-1; a weak D match, TRBD1 (5 bases). Germline V gene lookup returns CDR1 SGHVS and CDR2 FNYEAQ. The CDR3 loop spans 12 amino acids. Trimming removed 4 bases at V and 8 bases at J, with 9 bases between. The CDR3 region is CASSYDSYEQFF. CDR3 DNA: TGTGCCAGCAGCTACGACAGCTATGAGCAGTTCTTC.

V is TRBV6-1 and J is TRBJ2-7, with 10 bases that match TRBD1. The length of the CDR3 is 14 residues. Germline values: CDR1 MNHNS, CDR2 SASEGT. Losses at the gene ends were 3 bases for V and 4 bases for J; bases not matched to a gene: 3. For the CDR3, the DNA is TGTGCCAGCAGTGATTGGGACAGGGGTTACGAGCAGTACGTC. It yields the protein CASSDWDRGYEQYV.

V usage is TRBV4-1 and J usage is TRBJ2-1, with a weak D call TRBD2 (6 bases). This CDR3 contains 13 residues. Looked up from germline, CDR1 is MGHRA and CDR2 is YSYEKL. Trimming cost V 0 bases and J 8 bases, with 8 bases left between them. The CDR3 DNA reads as TGCGCCAGCAGCCAAGACCCGGGGGATGAGCAGTTCTTC. It yields the protein CASSQDPGDEQFF.

This chain joins TRBV5-8 and TRBJ1-3; 8 positions agree with TRBD1. Germline V gene data show CDR1 as SGHTS and CDR2 as YDEGEE. The CDR3 has 16 residues. Trimming at V came to 4 bases and at J to 0 bases, leaving 6 bases not matched to a gene. This CDR3 reads CASSPIGTGSGNTIYF. CDR3 coding DNA: TGTGCCAGCAGCCCCATCGGGACAGGCTCTGGAAACACCATATATTTT.

This clonotype occurred many times. The chain has TRBV7-3 and TRBJ2-3; 8 bases match TRBD1. Germline values: CDR1 SGHTA, CDR2 FQGTGA. The ends lost 5 bases at V and 5 bases at J; junction bases unmatched: 9. CDR3 length equals 15 residues. CDR3 DNA: TGTGCCAGCAGCCCATCAGGGGGCCGAGGAGATACGCAGTATTTT. Translating gives CASSPSGGRGDTQYF.

This clonotype occurred a few times. J is TRBJ1-5 and V is TRBV10-3; perhaps TRBD1 as D (6 bases). V lost 2 bases and J lost 0, with 8 bases in between. The CDR3 is 15 amino acids. Germline V CDR1 and CDR2: ENHRY, SYGVKD. In DNA, the CDR3 is TGTGCCATCAGTGAGGGACAGTATAGCAATCAGCCCCAGCATTTT. This codes for CAISEGQYSNQPQHF.

This sequence joins TRBV12-3 or TRBV12-4 and TRBJ2-5; possible D gene TRBD2, 5 bases. V shed 6 bases and J shed 0 bases, with 11 bases lying between them. The CDR3 consists of 14 residues. CDR3 DNA sequence: TGTGCCAGCAGCTTGGTAGCGAACCAAGAGACCCAGTACTTC. It yields the protein CASSLVANQETQYF.

The CDR3, as DNA: TGTGCCAGCAGTTTAGACAGGGGTAGCTCCAATGAGCAGTTCTTC. Protein product: CASSLDRGSSNEQFF. V and J are TRBV2 and TRBJ2-1; 8 bases match TRBD1. J was trimmed by 6 bases and V by 5 bases; bases with no gene match: 9. The CDR3 is 15 residues long. The germline V gene has CDR1 SNHLY and CDR2 FYNNEI.

As for this clonotype: A much larger clone differs by one base, so this may be a read error. The rearrangement joins TRBV7-2 to TRBJ2-2; 10 positions match TRBD1. Germline-derived CDR1 and CDR2 are SGHTA and FQGNSA. This CDR3 comprises 17 residues. CDR3 amino acids: CARSLVFWDRGTGELFF. As DNA, the CDR3 is TGTGCCAGGAGCTTGGTTTTCTGGGACAGGGGAACCGGGGAGCTGTTTTTT.

This chain connects TRBV6-2 or TRBV6-3 to TRBJ1-2, with D perhaps TRBD1 (5 bases). This CDR3 region has 13 residues. The germline V gene has CDR1 MNHEY and CDR2 SVGEGT. Trimming took 6 bases from V and 4 from J, leaving 12 bases between them. CDR3 protein: CASSQGYAYGYTF. The CDR3 DNA follows: TGTGCCAGCAGCCAGGGATATGCCTATGGCTACACCTTC.